This is a list of T cell receptor beta chains from one sample in a study of technical replicates of blood from several donors. Sequenced by immunoSEQ multiplex PCR; TCRdb stores in-frame clones only, minus some. The sample lists over 55,000 clones; approximately 97% were seen once. Material: T cells isolated from PBMCs. All receptors come from a human donor in good health. The CDR3 runs from the conserved cysteine through the conserved F or W. The D gene is left open where the match is weak. Only some rows state a clone size, as once, few, many or a class for expanded clones.

v_call,d_call,clone_size,j_call,cdr3_aa,cdr3_nt
TRBV28,TRBD2,.,TRBJ2-1,CASSLGSLAGGDEQFF,TGTGCCAGCAGTTTGGGGAGTCTAGCGGGAGGGGATGAGCAGTTCTTC
TRBV18,.,once,TRBJ1-3,CASSPDSQNTIYF,TGTGCCAGCTCACCCGATTCCCAGAACACCATATATTTT
TRBV5-6,.,.,TRBJ2-4,CASSPGLGHSNSAKNIQYF,TGTGCCAGCAGCCCGGGACTCGGCCACTCCAACTCAGCCAAAAACATTCAGTACTTC
TRBV7-9,TRBD2,.,TRBJ2-2,CASSSFSGGASIGELFF,TGTGCCAGCAGCTCCTTTAGCGGGGGGGCCTCGATCGGGGAGCTGTTTTTT
TRBV30,.,.,TRBJ1-2,CAWSDSLNYGYTF,TGTGCCTGGAGTGACAGTTTGAACTATGGCTACACCTTC
TRBV4-1,TRBD1,.,TRBJ1-1,CASSQGDRALYTEAFF,TGCGCCAGCAGCCAAGGAGACAGGGCCCTATACACTGAAGCTTTCTTT
TRBV7-7,TRBD2,once,TRBJ2-3,CASSSTSADTQYF,TGTGCCAGCAGCTCGACTAGCGCAGATACGCAGTATTTT
TRBV5-4,TRBD2,.,TRBJ2-3,CASSPGGGRTDTQYF,TGTGCCAGCAGCCCCGGGGGGGGTAGAACAGATACGCAGTATTTT
TRBV7-9,.,.,TRBJ2-7,CASSPLGVSYEQYF,TGTGCCAGCAGCCCCCTCGGGGTTTCCTACGAGCAGTACTTC
TRBV11-3,.,.,TRBJ1-2,CASSLGGQHNYGYTF,TGTGCCAGCAGCTTAGGGGGACAACATAACTATGGCTACACCTTC
TRBV5-1,.,.,TRBJ1-2,CASSPGGSGGSYGYTF,TGCGCCAGCAGCCCAGGCGGGTCGGGGGGAAGCTATGGCTACACCTTC